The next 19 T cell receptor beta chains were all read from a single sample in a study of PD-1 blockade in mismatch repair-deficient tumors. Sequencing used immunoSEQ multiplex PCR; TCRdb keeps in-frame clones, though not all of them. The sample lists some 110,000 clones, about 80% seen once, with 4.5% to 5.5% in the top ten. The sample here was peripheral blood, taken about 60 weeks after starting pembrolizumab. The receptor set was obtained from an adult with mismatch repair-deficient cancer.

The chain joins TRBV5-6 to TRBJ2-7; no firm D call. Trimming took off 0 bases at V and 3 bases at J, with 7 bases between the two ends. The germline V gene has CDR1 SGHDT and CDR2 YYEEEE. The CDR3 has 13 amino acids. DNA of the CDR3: TGTGCCAGCAGCTTGGCGTCCTTCTACGAGCAGTACTTC. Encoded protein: CASSLASFYEQYF.

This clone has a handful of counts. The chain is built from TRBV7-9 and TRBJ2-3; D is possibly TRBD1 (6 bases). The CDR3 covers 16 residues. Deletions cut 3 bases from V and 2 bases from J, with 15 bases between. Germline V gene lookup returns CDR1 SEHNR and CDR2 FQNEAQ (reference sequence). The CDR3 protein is CASSFIGYRDTDTQYF. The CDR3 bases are TGTGCCAGCAGCTTTATCGGTTACAGGGACACAGATACGCAGTATTTT.

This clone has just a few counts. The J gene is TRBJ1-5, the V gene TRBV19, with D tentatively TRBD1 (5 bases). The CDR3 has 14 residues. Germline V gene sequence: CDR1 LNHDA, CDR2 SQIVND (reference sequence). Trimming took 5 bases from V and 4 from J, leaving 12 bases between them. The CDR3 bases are TGTGCCAGTAGTCCAGCGGGGGGAAATCAGCCCCAGCATTTT. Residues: CASSPAGGNQPQHF.

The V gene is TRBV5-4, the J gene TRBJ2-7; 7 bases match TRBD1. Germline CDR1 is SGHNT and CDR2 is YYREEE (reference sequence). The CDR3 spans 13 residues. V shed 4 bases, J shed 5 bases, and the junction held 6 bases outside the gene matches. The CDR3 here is CASSLTGDHEQYF. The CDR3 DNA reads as TGTGCCAGCAGCCTCACAGGGGACCACGAGCAGTACTTC.

As DNA, the CDR3 is TGTGCCAGCAGCTCGGGACTAGCGGGCTCCTACGAGCAGTACTTC. This codes for CASSSGLAGSYEQYF. This rearrangement joins TRBV11-3 to TRBJ2-7, with 12 positions matching TRBD2. The CDR3 totals 15 residues. Germline CDR1 is SGHNT and CDR2 is YENEEA. Trimming removed 4 bases from V and 0 bases from J; junction bases left unmatched: 1.

DNA of the CDR3: TGTGCCAGCAGTGAAGCTAAGGGTAGGGAGCTGTTTTTT. This translates into CASSEAKGRELFF. The chain employs TRBV2 and TRBJ2-2; D call uncertain. There are 13 residues in the CDR3. The V end lost 0 bases, the J end lost 9 bases, and 8 bases lay between the germline ends. Germline V CDR1 and CDR2: SNHLY, FYNNEI.

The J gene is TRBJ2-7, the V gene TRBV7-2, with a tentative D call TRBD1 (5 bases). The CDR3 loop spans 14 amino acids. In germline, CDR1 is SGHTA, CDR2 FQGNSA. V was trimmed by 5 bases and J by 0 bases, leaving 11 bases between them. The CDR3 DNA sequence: TGTGCCAGCAGCCCAGACAGATCCTCCTACGAGCAGTACTTC. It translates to CASSPDRSSYEQYF.

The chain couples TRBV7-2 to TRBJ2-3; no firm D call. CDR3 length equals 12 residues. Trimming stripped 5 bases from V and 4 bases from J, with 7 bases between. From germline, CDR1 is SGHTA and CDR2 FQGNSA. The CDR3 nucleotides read TGTGCCAGCAGCGCAAAATCAGATACGCAGTATTTT. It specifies CASSAKSDTQYF.

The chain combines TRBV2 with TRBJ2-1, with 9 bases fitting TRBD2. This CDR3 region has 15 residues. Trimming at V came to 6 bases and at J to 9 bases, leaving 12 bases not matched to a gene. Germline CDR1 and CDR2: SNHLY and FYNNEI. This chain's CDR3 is CASSKDGGRALEQFF. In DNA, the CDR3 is TGTGCCAGCAGCAAAGATGGCGGGAGGGCCCTTGAGCAGTTCTTC. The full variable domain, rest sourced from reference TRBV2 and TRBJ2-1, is EPEVTQTPSHQVTQMGQEVILRCVPISNHLYFYWYRQILGQKVEFLVSFYNNEISEKSEIFDDQFSVERPDGSNFTLKIRSTKLEDSAMYFCASSKDGGRALEQFFGPGTRLTVL.

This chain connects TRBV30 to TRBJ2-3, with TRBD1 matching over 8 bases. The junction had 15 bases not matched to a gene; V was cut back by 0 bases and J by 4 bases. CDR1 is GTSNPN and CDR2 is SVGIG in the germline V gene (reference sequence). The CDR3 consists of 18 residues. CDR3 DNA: TGTGCCTGGAGTGTAACCCATGGGTGGCAGGGGGCAGCAGATACGCAGTATTTT. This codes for CAWSVTHGWQGAADTQYF.

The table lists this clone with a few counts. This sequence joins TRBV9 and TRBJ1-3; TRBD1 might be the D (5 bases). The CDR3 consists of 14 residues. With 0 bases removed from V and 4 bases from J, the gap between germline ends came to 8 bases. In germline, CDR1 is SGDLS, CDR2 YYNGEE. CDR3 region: CASSVGGAGNTIYF. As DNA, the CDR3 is TGTGCCAGCAGCGTAGGAGGGGCCGGAAACACCATATATTTT.

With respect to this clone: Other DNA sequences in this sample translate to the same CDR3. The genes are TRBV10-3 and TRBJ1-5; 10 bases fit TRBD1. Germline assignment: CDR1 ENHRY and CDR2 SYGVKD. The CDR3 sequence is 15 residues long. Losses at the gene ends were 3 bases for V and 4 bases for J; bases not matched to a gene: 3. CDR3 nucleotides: TGTGCCATCAGTGAAAGGGGACAGGGGAATCAGCCCCAGCATTTT. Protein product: CAISERGQGNQPQHF.

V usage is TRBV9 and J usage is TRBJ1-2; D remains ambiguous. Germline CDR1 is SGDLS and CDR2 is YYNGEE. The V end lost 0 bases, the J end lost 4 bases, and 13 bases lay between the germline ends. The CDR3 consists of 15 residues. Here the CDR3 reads CASSVGHKGTYGYTF. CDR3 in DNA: TGTGCCAGCAGCGTAGGACACAAGGGTACCTATGGCTACACCTTC.

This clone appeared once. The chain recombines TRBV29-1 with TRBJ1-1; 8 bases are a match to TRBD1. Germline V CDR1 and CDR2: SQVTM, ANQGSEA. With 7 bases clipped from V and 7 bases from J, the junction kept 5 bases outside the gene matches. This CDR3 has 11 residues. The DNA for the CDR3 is TGCAGCGCCCAGGGGGCTATTGAAGCTTTCTTT. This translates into CSAQGAIEAFF.

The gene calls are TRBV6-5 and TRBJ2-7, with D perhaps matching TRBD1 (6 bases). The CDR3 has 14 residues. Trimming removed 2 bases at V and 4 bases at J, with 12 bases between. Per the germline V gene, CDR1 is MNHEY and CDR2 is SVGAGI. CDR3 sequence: CASSYTGTSYEQYF. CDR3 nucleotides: TGTGCCAGCAGTTACACCGGGACATCTTACGAGCAGTACTTC.

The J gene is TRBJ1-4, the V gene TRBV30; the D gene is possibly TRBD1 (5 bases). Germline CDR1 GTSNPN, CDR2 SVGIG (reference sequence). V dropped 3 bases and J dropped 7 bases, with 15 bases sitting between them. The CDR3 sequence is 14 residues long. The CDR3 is CAWRGGVGSEKLFF. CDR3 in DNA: TGTGCCTGGAGGGGGGGAGTCGGGAGTGAAAAACTGTTTTTT.

The CDR3 here is CASSETGGGSQYF. The CDR3 DNA reads TGTGCCAGCAGCGAGACAGGCGGAGGGTCCCAGTACTTC. The chain has TRBV2 and TRBJ2-5; D tentatively fits TRBD1 or TRBD2 (6 bases each). The CDR3 runs to 13 residues. Germline loops: CDR1 SNHLY, CDR2 FYNNEI. Trimming pared 6 bases from V and 9 bases from J, leaving 17 bases between.

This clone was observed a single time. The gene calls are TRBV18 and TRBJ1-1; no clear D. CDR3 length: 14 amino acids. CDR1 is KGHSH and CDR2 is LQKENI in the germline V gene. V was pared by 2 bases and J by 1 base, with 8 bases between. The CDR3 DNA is TGTGCCAGCTCACCAGGGCTTTCGAACACTGAAGCTTTCTTT. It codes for CASSPGLSNTEAFF. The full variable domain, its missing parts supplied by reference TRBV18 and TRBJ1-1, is NAGVMQNPRHLVRRRGQEARLRCSPMKGHSHVYWYRQLPEEGLKFMVYLQKENIIDESGMPKERFSAEFPKEGPSILRIQQVVRGDSAAYFCASSPGLSNTEAFFGQGTRLTVV.

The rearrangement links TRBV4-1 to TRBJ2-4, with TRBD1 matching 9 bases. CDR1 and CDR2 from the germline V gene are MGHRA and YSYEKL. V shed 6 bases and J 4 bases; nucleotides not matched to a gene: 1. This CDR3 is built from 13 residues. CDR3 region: CASRGQGKNIQYF. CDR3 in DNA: TGCGCCAGCAGAGGACAGGGGAAAAACATTCAGTACTTC.